This is a list of T cell receptor beta chains from one sample in a study of blood T cell repertoires in COVID-19. Assay used: immunoSEQ multiplex PCR; TCRdb lists only in-frame clones, some missing. The sample includes tens of thousands of clones, about 85% seen only once; the top ten take roughly 9.7%. The specimen was peripheral blood. The receptors stem from a man in his sixties with COVID-19, enrolled during active disease. CDR3s include the opening cysteine and the closing phenylalanine or tryptophan. D genes are given only for firm matches. Not all rows give a size; the values are once, few, many and, for expanded clones, a class.

CDR3 | DNA | J | D | size | V
CAWSPSTDTQYF | TGTGCCTGGAGTCCTTCCACAGATACGCAGTATTTT | TRBJ2-3 | . | . | TRBV30
CASSPRQGLGYEQYF | TGTGCCAGCAGCCCCCGACAGGGGTTGGGGTACGAGCAGTACTTC | TRBJ2-7 | TRBD1 | . | TRBV9
CASSLTGQNYGYTF | TGCGCCAGCAGCTTGACAGGTCAGAACTATGGCTACACCTTC | TRBJ1-2 | . | . | TRBV5-1
CASSPSEGVEQYF | TGTGCCAGCTCACCAAGTGAGGGGGTCGAGCAGTACTTC | TRBJ2-7 | . | . | TRBV18
CASSLEAATDTQYF | TGTGCCAGCAGCTTAGAGGCGGCAACAGATACGCAGTATTTT | TRBJ2-3 | . | . | TRBV7-6
CSASSTGPWFNEQFF | TGCAGTGCTAGTAGTACAGGCCCCTGGTTCAATGAGCAGTTCTTC | TRBJ2-1 | . | . | TRBV20-1
CASAMGQGVGQPQHF | TGTGCCAGCGCAATGGGACAGGGAGTTGGTCAGCCCCAGCATTTT | TRBJ1-5 | TRBD1 | . | TRBV27
CASSPRRSSDTDTQYF | TGTGCCAGCAGCCCCCGGCGGTCTAGCGACACAGATACGCAGTATTTT | TRBJ2-3 | . | . | TRBV4-2
CASSEFPELAGGRSEQFF | TGTGCCAGCAGTGAATTTCCAGAACTAGCGGGAGGGAGGAGTGAGCAGTTCTTC | TRBJ2-1 | TRBD2 | . | TRBV6-1
CASSSGTGRFTEAFF | TGTGCCAGCAGCTCCGGGACAGGGCGTTTCACTGAAGCTTTCTTT | TRBJ1-1 | TRBD1 | . | TRBV5-6
CASTRTSGGEETQYF | TGCGCCAGCACGAGGACTAGCGGGGGGGAAGAGACCCAGTACTTC | TRBJ2-5 | TRBD2 | . | TRBV10-2
CSVSSGSSYNEQFF | TGCAGCGTTTCAAGCGGAAGCTCCTACAATGAGCAGTTCTTC | TRBJ2-1 | . | . | TRBV29-1
CASVLEGSTDTQYF | TGTGCTAGTGTACTAGAGGGCAGCACAGATACGCAGTATTTT | TRBJ2-3 | . | . | TRBV12-5
CASSPDSTYGYTF | TGTGCCAGCAGCCCCGACAGCACCTATGGCTACACCTTC | TRBJ1-2 | . | . | TRBV6-5
CSAAGLTNTGELFF | TGCAGCGCAGCGGGACTGACAAACACCGGGGAGCTGTTTTTT | TRBJ2-2 | TRBD2 | medium-sized | TRBV29-1
CASSSGQGGSGNTIYF | TGCGCCAGCAGCTCCGGACAGGGGGGATCTGGAAACACCATATATTTT | TRBJ1-3 | TRBD1 | . | TRBV5-1
CASSLQGAYTGELFF | TGCGCCAGCAGCTTACAGGGGGCTTACACCGGGGAGCTGTTTTTT | TRBJ2-2 | TRBD1 | . | TRBV5-1
CAIWVGQGYGYTF | TGTGCCATCTGGGTGGGACAGGGATATGGCTACACCTTC | TRBJ1-2 | TRBD1 | . | TRBV10-3
CASSAGPGDPSYEQYF | TGCGCCAGCAGCGCGGGACCGGGAGACCCTAGCTACGAGCAGTACTTC | TRBJ2-7 | . | . | TRBV5-1
CASSDRQETQYF | TGTGCCAGCAGTGATCGGCAAGAGACCCAGTACTTC | TRBJ2-5 | . | . | TRBV25-1
CASSMDISNYGYTF | TGTGCCAGCAGCATGGACATTTCTAACTATGGCTACACCTTC | TRBJ1-2 | . | . | TRBV9
CASSSLSGPNYGYTF | TGTGCCAGCAGCTCCCTTAGCGGACCTAACTATGGCTACACCTTC | TRBJ1-2 | . | . | TRBV11-2
CASSTGTSGDYEQYF | TGTGCCAGTAGTACCGGGACTAGCGGGGACTACGAGCAGTACTTC | TRBJ2-7 | TRBD2 | few | TRBV19
CASSRGQGARTDTQYF | TGTGCCAGCAGCCGGGGACAGGGGGCTAGGACAGATACGCAGTATTTT | TRBJ2-3 | TRBD1 | . | TRBV5-4
CASSLGTSGTGGGELFF | TGTGCCAGCAGCCTCGGGACTAGCGGGACCGGAGGAGGGGAGCTGTTTTTT | TRBJ2-2 | TRBD2 | . | TRBV7-6
CASTRDRAYNEQFF | TGTGCCAGCACCCGGGACAGGGCCTACAATGAGCAGTTCTTC | TRBJ2-1 | TRBD1 | . | TRBV11-2
CASSATGVHGYTF | TGTGCCAGCAGCGCGACAGGGGTTCATGGCTACACCTTC | TRBJ1-2 | TRBD1 | . | TRBV9
CASSDWKGGRTDTQYF | TGTGCCAGTAGTGATTGGAAGGGGGGGAGGACAGATACGCAGTATTTT | TRBJ2-3 | . | . | TRBV19
CASSTVTGTTGELFF | TGTGCCAGCAGTACCGTGACAGGGACCACCGGGGAGCTGTTTTTT | TRBJ2-2 | TRBD1 | . | TRBV2
CASSLTRGLRPLHF | TGTGCCAGCAGTTTAACCAGGGGGTTGAGGCCCCTCCACTTT | TRBJ1-6 | TRBD1 | . | TRBV28
CASSHGLNNEQFF | TGTGCCAGCAGCCACGGACTAAACAATGAGCAGTTCTTC | TRBJ2-1 | . | . | TRBV11-2
CASAQGDRDYEQYF | TGTGCCAGCGCCCAGGGGGACCGAGACTACGAGCAGTACTTC | TRBJ2-7 | TRBD1 | . | TRBV6-5
CASSEYVRGYEQYF | TGCGCCAGCAGTGAGTATGTCAGGGGCTACGAGCAGTACTTC | TRBJ2-7 | . | large | TRBV10-2
CATSEGTVAGELFF | TGTGCCACCAGTGAAGGGACAGTTGCCGGGGAGCTGTTTTTT | TRBJ2-2 | TRBD1 | few | TRBV24-1
CASPTDTSGMGGELFF | TGTGCCTCCCCAACGGATACTAGCGGGATGGGCGGGGAGCTGTTTTTT | TRBJ2-2 | TRBD2 | . | TRBV11-2
CATSEFDRGRADTQYF | TGTGCCACCAGTGAGTTCGACAGGGGCAGGGCAGATACGCAGTATTTT | TRBJ2-3 | TRBD1 | . | TRBV24-1
CASSQDPGSTDTQYF | TGTGCCAGCAGCCAAGATCCCGGGTCTACAGATACGCAGTATTTT | TRBJ2-3 | . | . | TRBV3-1/TRBV3-2
CASSLRLAGGGYEQFF | TGTGCCAGCAGCTTACGACTAGCGGGAGGGGGGTATGAGCAGTTCTTC | TRBJ2-1 | TRBD2 | . | TRBV7-3
CASSQAYMSYEQYF | TGTGCCAGCAGCCAAGCGTACATGTCCTACGAGCAGTACTTC | TRBJ2-7 | . | . | TRBV14
CASSLPGSPNYGYTF | TGTGCCAGCAGCTTACCGGGATCCCCTAACTATGGCTACACCTTC | TRBJ1-2 | . | . | TRBV5-6
CASSVEDRVGNQPQHF | TGTGCCAGCAGCGTAGAGGACAGGGTCGGCAATCAGCCCCAGCATTTT | TRBJ1-5 | TRBD1 | . | TRBV9
CASSPDRNQPQHF | TGTGCCAGCTCTCCCGACAGGAATCAGCCCCAGCATTTT | TRBJ1-5 | . | . | TRBV18
CASSPYNEQFF | TGTGCCAGCAGTCCTTACAATGAGCAGTTCTTC | TRBJ2-1 | . | . | TRBV28
CSASGRANTGELFF | TGCAGCGCCTCCGGGAGGGCGAACACCGGGGAGCTGTTTTTT | TRBJ2-2 | TRBD2 | few | TRBV29-1
CASSQDNRVYGYTF | TGTGCCAGCAGCCAAGATAACAGGGTATATGGCTACACCTTC | TRBJ1-2 | . | . | TRBV14
CASSSAGRDYGNEQFF | TGTGCCAGCAGCTCCGCCGGGAGGGATTATGGGAATGAGCAGTTCTTC | TRBJ2-1 | TRBD2 | . | TRBV7-2
CAATGGRDTGELFF | TGTGCCGCAACAGGGGGAAGGGACACCGGGGAGCTGTTTTTT | TRBJ2-2 | TRBD1 | once | TRBV19
CASSLHSGNNEQFF | TGTGCCAGCAGCTTACATAGCGGGAACAATGAGCAGTTCTTC | TRBJ2-1 | TRBD2 | . | TRBV7-3
CATGTSGGPYNEQFF | TGTGCCACGGGGACTAGCGGGGGGCCTTACAATGAGCAGTTCTTC | TRBJ2-1 | TRBD2 | . | TRBV19
CAWNQGGFEKLFF | TGTGCCTGGAACCAGGGGGGCTTTGAAAAACTGTTTTTT | TRBJ1-4 | TRBD1 | . | TRBV30
CASSKRGGSYNEQFF | TGTGCCAGCAGCAAGCGGGGGGGCTCCTACAATGAGCAGTTCTTC | TRBJ2-1 | TRBD2 | once | TRBV7-9
CATSGTDTQYF | TGTGCCACCAGCGGCACAGATACGCAGTATTTT | TRBJ2-3 | . | once | TRBV24-1
CAISVGAGDGYTF | TGTGCCATCAGTGTTGGAGCGGGGGATGGCTACACCTTC | TRBJ1-2 | . | . | TRBV10-3
CASSQRPVGPAYYEQYF | TGCGCCAGCAGCCAACGACCCGTGGGCCCCGCCTACTACGAGCAGTACTTC | TRBJ2-7 | . | . | TRBV4-1
CASSLSSSTGELFF | TGTGCCAGCAGCTTATCTAGCTCTACCGGGGAGCTGTTTTTT | TRBJ2-2 | . | . | TRBV11-1
CAWSLQGASDLRTEAFF | TGTGCCTGGAGTTTACAGGGGGCTTCAGACCTGAGAACTGAAGCTTTCTTT | TRBJ1-1 | TRBD1 | . | TRBV30
CASSQDQGSSGNTIYF | TGCGCCAGCAGCCAAGATCAGGGGAGCTCTGGAAACACCATATATTTT | TRBJ1-3 | . | . | TRBV4-1